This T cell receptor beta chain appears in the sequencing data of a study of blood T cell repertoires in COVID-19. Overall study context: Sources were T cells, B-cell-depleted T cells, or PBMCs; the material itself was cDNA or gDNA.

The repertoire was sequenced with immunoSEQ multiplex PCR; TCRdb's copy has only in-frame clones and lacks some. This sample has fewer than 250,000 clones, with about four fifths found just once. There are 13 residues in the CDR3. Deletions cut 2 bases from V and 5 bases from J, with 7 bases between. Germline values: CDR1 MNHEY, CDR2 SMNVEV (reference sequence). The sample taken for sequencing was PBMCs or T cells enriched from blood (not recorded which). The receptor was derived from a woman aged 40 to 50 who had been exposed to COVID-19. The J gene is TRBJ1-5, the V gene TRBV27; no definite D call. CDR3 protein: CASSLVSDQPQHF. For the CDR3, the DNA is TGTGCCAGCAGTTTAGTCTCGGATCAGCCCCAGCATTTT.